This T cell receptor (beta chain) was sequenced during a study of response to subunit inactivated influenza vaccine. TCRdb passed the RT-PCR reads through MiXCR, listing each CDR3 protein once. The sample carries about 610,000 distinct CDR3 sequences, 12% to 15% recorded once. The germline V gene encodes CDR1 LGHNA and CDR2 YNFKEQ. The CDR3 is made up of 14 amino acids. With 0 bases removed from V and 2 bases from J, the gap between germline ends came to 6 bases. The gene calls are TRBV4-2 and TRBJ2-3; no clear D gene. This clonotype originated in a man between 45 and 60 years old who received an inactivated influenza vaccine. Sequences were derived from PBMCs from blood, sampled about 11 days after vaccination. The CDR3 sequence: CASSQERFTDTQYF. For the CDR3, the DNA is TGTGCCAGCAGCCAAGAACGATTCACAGATACGCAGTATTTT.